The 20 T cell receptor beta chains reported below all come from one sample, sequenced in a study of T-cell memory formation after mild COVID-19. Via MiXCR, TCRdb re-called the 5' RACE reads, giving one row per CDR3 protein. The sample holds under 40,000 distinct CDR3 sequences, over 5% seen once. Sequencing used PBMCs or a T cell subset sorted from them (not recorded which). The receptors stem from an adult who had mild COVID-19 (a few samples of this study predate the infection). Cell type and time point are not known.

This clonotype was detected many times. This chain links TRBV7-8 with TRBJ1-2, with D hard to call. The germline V gene has CDR1 SGHVS and CDR2 FQNEAQ. The CDR3 extends over 16 amino acids. V was clipped by 4 bases and J by 4 bases, with 19 bases between them. The CDR3 DNA sequence: TGTGCCAGCAGCTCGACCCGGGCCGTAAGGCGCTATGGCTACACCTTC. It encodes CASSSTRAVRRYGYTF.

In its sample, this clonotype is medium-sized. This rearrangement joins TRBV5-1 to TRBJ2-7; 9 bases align to TRBD1. Trimming at V came to 3 bases and at J to 0 bases, leaving 1 base not matched to a gene. Per germline, CDR1 SGHRS and CDR2 YFSETQ. CDR3 size: 14 residues. CDR3 nucleotides: TGCGCCAGCAGCTCGGGACAGGGCTCCTACGAGCAGTACTTC. This sequence encodes CASSSGQGSYEQYF.

The chain couples TRBV5-1 to TRBJ1-1, with D uncertain. The germline V gene has CDR1 SGHRS and CDR2 YFSETQ. This CDR3 contains 13 residues. The ends were cut back, 0 bases at V and 1 base at J, with 4 bases in the middle. CDR3 region: CASSLGPNTEAFF. In DNA form, the CDR3 reads TGCGCCAGCAGCTTGGGACCGAACACTGAAGCTTTCTTT.

At least ten counts were recorded for this clonotype. This chain connects TRBV7-3 to TRBJ2-1, with D hard to call. The V end lost 1 base, the J end lost 6 bases, and 7 bases lay between the germline ends. Germline V CDR1 and CDR2: SGHTA, FQGTGA. The CDR3 length is 13 residues. The CDR3 DNA sequence: TGTGCCAGCAGCTTAAGTAGCTCCAATGAGCAGTTCTTC. Translation gives CASSLSSSNEQFF.

This clonotype came up once. The chain is built from TRBV11-2 and TRBJ1-2; 8 nucleotides line up with TRBD1. V lost 5 bases, J lost 5 bases, and 13 bases stayed unmatched. This CDR3 comprises 16 residues. Germline CDR1 is SGHAT and CDR2 is FQNNGV. The CDR3 nucleotides read TGTGCCAGCAGCCCGGGACCCGAGACAGGGGAATATGGCTACACCTTC. Amino acids: CASSPGPETGEYGYTF.

This clonotype was seen ten or more times. The gene calls are TRBV7-9 and TRBJ2-3; 8 positions agree with TRBD2. Germline V gene sequence: CDR1 SEHNR, CDR2 FQNEAQ (reference sequence). J was trimmed by 6 bases and V by 5 bases; bases with no gene match: 13. The CDR3 runs 16 residues. The CDR3 protein is CASSPPSAGGRDTQYF. CDR3 sequence (DNA): TGTGCCAGCAGCCCTCCCAGTGCGGGAGGTCGTGATACGCAGTATTTT.

The rearrangement joins TRBV7-9 to TRBJ2-1, with D tentatively TRBD1 or TRBD2 (5 bases each). CDR3 length: 13 amino acids. Looked up from germline, CDR1 is SEHNR and CDR2 is FQNEAQ (reference sequence). V lost 5 bases and J 4 bases, leaving 9 bases between the germline ends. The DNA of the CDR3 is TGTGCCAGCAGCCTCGGGGCGTACAATGAGCAGTTCTTC. Translating gives CASSLGAYNEQFF.

The chain uses TRBV24-1 and TRBJ1-2; 9 bases fit TRBD1. CDR3 size: 12 residues. V trimming: 9 bases; J trimming: 4 bases; junction bases outside the gene matches: 2. CDR1 and CDR2 (germline): KGHDR, SFDVKD. The CDR3 is CATATGGYGYTF. The CDR3, as DNA: TGTGCCACCGCGACAGGGGGCTATGGCTACACCTTC.

This chain uses TRBV6-6 with TRBJ1-2; perhaps TRBD1 as D (6 bases). This CDR3 region has 16 residues. Germline-derived CDR1 and CDR2 are MNHNY and SVGAGI (reference sequence). Trimming pared 5 bases from V and 6 bases from J, leaving 22 bases between. CDR3 sequence reads: CASSHVVGRGEDGYTF. The CDR3 bases are TGTGCCAGCAGTCACGTCGTGGGAAGGGGGGAAGATGGCTACACCTTC.

This clonotype was counted ten times or more. The chain couples TRBV12-3 or TRBV12-4 to TRBJ2-5; D possibly corresponds to TRBD2 (6 bases). The CDR3 is 14 residues long. V lost 7 bases and J 7 bases, leaving 19 bases between the germline ends. The CDR3 sequence: CASNPGDASPTQYF. The CDR3 DNA reads as TGTGCCAGCAACCCGGGAGACGCCAGCCCGACCCAGTACTTC.

This clonotype was detected many times. The genes are TRBV5-1 and TRBJ1-1; D uncertain. Germline V gene lookup returns CDR1 SGHRS and CDR2 YFSETQ. This CDR3 region has 16 residues. Trimming cost V 2 bases and J 8 bases, with 22 bases left between them. The CDR3 DNA reads TGCGCCAGCAGCTTCGCCGCGGCCGGGCGAGAATCGGAAGCTTTCTTT. This translates into CASSFAAAGRESEAFF.

This clonotype was observed many times. The V gene is TRBV12-3 or TRBV12-4, the J gene TRBJ1-5, with TRBD1 as a possible D gene (5 bases). This CDR3 is built from 12 residues. Trimming stripped 7 bases from V and 7 bases from J, with 11 bases between. The CDR3 sequence is CASTRGGQPQHF. The CDR3 DNA is TGTGCCAGCACTCGGGGGGGGCAGCCCCAGCATTTT.

This clonotype turned up a few times. The J gene is TRBJ2-3, the V gene TRBV18; no reliable D call. V lost 4 bases and J lost 0, with 11 bases in between. Per germline, CDR1 KGHSH and CDR2 LQKENI. CDR3 size: 15 residues. CDR3 sequence reads: CASSQFGLSTDTQYF. The CDR3 DNA follows: TGTGCCAGCTCACAATTCGGTTTAAGCACAGATACGCAGTATTTT.

This clonotype came up many times. The chain recombines TRBV29-1 with TRBJ2-5; no clear D gene. The CDR3 length is 13 residues. Germline CDR1 is SQVTM and CDR2 is ANQGSEA. The CDR3: CSLQSGRRETQYF. The CDR3 DNA reads as TGCAGTCTACAGTCAGGCCGTCGTGAGACCCAGTACTTC.

The chain is built from TRBV11-2 and TRBJ2-1, with D possibly matching TRBD2 (6 bases). There are 15 residues in the CDR3. Per germline, CDR1 SGHAT and CDR2 FQNNGV. V lost 1 base, J lost 10 bases, and 17 bases lay in between. The CDR3 DNA reads TGTGCCAGCAGCTTAGGTCGCCACGTCGCGGGGGAGCAGTTCTTC. It encodes CASSLGRHVAGEQFF.

The rearrangement joins TRBV24-1 to TRBJ2-1; D may match TRBD1 or TRBD2 (5 bases each). Germline V gene sequence: CDR1 KGHDR, CDR2 SFDVKD. V lost 4 bases and J lost 14, with 14 bases in between. The CDR3 totals 12 residues. The CDR3 spells CATSEGTRAKFF. The CDR3 nucleotides read TGTGCCACCAGTGAAGGGACCCGAGCCAAGTTCTTC.

In this sample, this clonotype turned up many times. This chain joins TRBV11-1 and TRBJ1-1; 9 bases align to TRBD1. The junction had 6 bases not matched to a gene; V was cut back by 5 bases and J by 8 bases. This CDR3 has 13 residues. Germline V gives CDR1 SGHAT, CDR2 FQDESV (reference sequence). The CDR3 spells CASSTGTGLEAFF. The CDR3 bases are TGTGCCAGCAGCACCGGGACAGGGCTCGAAGCTTTCTTT.

This clonotype was counted a few times. The chain uses TRBV7-8 and TRBJ2-2; 7 nucleotides match TRBD1. Germline V gene sequence: CDR1 SGHVS, CDR2 FQNEAQ. The CDR3 length is 14 residues. The trim removed 5 bases at V and 3 bases at J, leaving 3 bases unmatched. The CDR3 protein is CASSPDRDTGELFF. CDR3 in DNA: TGTGCCAGCAGCCCCGACAGGGACACCGGGGAGCTGTTTTTT. The whole variable domain, remainder taken from reference TRBV7-8 and TRBJ2-2, is GAGVSQSPRYKVAKRGQDVALRCDPISGHVSLFWYQQALGQGPEFLTYFQNEAQLDKSGLPSDRFFAERPEGSVSTLKIQRTQQEDSAVYLCASSPDRDTGELFFGEGSRLTVL.

There are many counts of this clonotype. The chain combines TRBV6-2 or TRBV6-3 with TRBJ1-2, with no clear D. CDR1 and CDR2 from the germline V gene are MNHEY and SVGEGT. CDR3 length equals 13 residues. V was clipped by 2 bases and J by 5 bases, with 9 bases between them. In DNA form, the CDR3 reads TGTGCCAGCAGTTACGGGCCGGATTATGGCTACACCTTC. It yields the protein CASSYGPDYGYTF.

The J gene is TRBJ2-1, the V gene TRBV6-1; TRBD1 matches 7 bases. Trimming at V came to 7 bases and at J to 3 bases, leaving 3 bases not matched to a gene. There are 13 residues in the CDR3. Germline V gene sequence: CDR1 MNHNS, CDR2 SASEGT. This chain's CDR3 is CASMGQHYNEQFF. Here the CDR3 DNA reads TGTGCCAGCATGGGACAGCACTACAATGAGCAGTTCTTC.